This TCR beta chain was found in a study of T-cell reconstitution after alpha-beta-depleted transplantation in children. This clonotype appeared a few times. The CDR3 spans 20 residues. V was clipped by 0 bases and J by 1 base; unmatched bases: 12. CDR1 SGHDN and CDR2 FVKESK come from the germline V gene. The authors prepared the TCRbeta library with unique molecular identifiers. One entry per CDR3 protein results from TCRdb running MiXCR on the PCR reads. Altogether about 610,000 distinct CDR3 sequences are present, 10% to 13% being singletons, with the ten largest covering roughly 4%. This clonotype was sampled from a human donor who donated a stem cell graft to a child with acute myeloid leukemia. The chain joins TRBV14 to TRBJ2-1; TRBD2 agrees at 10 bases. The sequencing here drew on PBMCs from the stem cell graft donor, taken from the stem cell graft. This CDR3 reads CASSQERGLAGVFSYNEQFF. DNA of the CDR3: TGTGCCAGCAGCCAAGAGAGGGGGCTAGCGGGAGTGTTTTCCTACAATGAGCAGTTCTTC.